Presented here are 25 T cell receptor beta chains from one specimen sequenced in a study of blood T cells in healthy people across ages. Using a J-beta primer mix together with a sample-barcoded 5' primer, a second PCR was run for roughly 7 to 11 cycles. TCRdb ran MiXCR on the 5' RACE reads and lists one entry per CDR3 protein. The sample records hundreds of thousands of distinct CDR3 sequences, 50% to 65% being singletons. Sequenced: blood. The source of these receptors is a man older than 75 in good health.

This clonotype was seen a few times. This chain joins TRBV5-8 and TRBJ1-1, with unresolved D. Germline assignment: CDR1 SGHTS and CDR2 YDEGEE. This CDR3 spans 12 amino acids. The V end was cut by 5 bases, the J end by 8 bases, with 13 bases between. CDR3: CASSKTGYEAFF. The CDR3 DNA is TGTGCCAGCAGTAAGACCGGTTACGAAGCTTTCTTT.

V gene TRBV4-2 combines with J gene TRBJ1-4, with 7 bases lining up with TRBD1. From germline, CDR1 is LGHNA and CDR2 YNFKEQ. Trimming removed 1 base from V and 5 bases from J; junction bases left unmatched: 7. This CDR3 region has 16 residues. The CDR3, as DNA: TGTGCCAGCAGCCAAGGACCCGGGACAGTAAATGAAAAACTGTTTTTT. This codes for CASSQGPGTVNEKLFF.

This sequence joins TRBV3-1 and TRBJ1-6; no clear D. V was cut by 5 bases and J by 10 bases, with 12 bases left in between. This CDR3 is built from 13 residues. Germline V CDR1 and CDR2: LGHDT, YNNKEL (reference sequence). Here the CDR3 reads CASSSELGSPLHF. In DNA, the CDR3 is TGTGCCAGCAGCAGCGAGCTGGGGTCACCCCTCCACTTT.

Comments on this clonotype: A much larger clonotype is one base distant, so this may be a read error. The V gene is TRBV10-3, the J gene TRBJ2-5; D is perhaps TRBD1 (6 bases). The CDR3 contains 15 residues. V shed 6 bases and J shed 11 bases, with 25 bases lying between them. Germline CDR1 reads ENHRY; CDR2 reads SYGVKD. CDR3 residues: CAIRGLVQGSNEQYF. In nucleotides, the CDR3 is TGTGCCATCAGGGGCCTGGTTCAGGGGTCGAATGAGCAGTACTTC.

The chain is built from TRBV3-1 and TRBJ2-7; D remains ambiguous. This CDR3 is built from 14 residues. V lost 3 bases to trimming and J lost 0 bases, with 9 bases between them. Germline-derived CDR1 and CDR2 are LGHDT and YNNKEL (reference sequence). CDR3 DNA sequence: TGTGCCAGCAGCCACCGGACGGCCTCCTACGAGCAGTACTTC. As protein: CASSHRTASYEQYF.

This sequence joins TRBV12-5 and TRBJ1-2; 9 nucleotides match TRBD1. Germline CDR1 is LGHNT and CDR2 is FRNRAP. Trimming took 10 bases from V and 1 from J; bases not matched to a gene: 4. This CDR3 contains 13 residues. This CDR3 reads CATGTGFNYGYTF. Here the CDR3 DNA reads TGTGCTACCGGGACAGGGTTTAACTATGGCTACACCTTC.

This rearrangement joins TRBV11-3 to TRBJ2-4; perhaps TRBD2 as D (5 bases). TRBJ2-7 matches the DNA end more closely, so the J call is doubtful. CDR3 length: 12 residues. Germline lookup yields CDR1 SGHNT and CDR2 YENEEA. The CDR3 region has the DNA TGTGCCAGCAGCGGGGAGAAACCCGAGCAGTACTTC. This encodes CASSGEKPEQYF.

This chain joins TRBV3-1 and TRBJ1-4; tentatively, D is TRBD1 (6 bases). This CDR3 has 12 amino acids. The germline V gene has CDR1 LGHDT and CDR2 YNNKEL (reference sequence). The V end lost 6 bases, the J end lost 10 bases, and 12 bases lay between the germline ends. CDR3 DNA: TGTGCCAGCAGTGATGCACAGGGAAAACTGTTTTTT. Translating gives CASSDAQGKLFF.

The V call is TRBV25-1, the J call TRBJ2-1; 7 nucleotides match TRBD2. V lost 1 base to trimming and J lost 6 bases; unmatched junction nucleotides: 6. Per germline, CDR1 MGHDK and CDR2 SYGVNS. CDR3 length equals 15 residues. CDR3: CASSEWSAGLNEQFF. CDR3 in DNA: TGTGCCAGCAGTGAATGGTCAGCGGGACTCAATGAGCAGTTCTTC.

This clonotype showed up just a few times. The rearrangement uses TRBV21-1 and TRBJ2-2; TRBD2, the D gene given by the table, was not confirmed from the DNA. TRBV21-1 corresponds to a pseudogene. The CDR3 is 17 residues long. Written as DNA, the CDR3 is TGTGCCAGCAGCAAACTCCCGCCGACAGGAGATACCGGGGAGCTGTTTTTT. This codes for CASSKLPPTGDTGELFF.

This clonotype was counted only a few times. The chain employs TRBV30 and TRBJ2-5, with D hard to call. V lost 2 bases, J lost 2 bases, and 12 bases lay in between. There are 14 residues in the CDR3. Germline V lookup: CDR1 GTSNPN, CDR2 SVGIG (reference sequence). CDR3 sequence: CAWSRQKIQETQYF. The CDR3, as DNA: TGTGCCTGGAGTAGGCAGAAGATACAAGAGACCCAGTACTTC.

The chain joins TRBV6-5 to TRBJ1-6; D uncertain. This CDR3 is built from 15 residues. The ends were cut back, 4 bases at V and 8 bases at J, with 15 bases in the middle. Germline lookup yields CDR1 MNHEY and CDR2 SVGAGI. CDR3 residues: CASSSRATGDSPLHF. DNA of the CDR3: TGTGCCAGCAGTTCGCGCGCTACCGGGGATTCACCCCTCCACTTT.

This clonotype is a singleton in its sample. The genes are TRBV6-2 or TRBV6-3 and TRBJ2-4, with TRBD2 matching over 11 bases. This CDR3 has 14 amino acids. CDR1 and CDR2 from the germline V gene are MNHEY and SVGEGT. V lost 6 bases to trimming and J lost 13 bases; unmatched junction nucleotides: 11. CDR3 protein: CASSKLAGVGTQYF. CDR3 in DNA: TGTGCCAGCAGCAAACTAGCGGGAGTGGGTACCCAGTACTTC.

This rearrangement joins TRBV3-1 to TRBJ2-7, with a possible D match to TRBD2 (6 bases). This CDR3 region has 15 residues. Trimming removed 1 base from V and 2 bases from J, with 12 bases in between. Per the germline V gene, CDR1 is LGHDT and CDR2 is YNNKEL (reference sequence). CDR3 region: CASSQGGEPPYEQYF. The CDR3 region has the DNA TGTGCCAGCAGCCAAGGGGGGGAGCCCCCCTACGAGCAGTACTTC.

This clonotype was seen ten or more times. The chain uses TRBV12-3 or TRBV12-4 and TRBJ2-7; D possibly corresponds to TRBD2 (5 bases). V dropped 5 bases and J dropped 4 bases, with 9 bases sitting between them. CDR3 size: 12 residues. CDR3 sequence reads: CASSPGNYEQYF. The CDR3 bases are TGTGCCAGCAGTCCCGGGAATTACGAGCAGTACTTC.

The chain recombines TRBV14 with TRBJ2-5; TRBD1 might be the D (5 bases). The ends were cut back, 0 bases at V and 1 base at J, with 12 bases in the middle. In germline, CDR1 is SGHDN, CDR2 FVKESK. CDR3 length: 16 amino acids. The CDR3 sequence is CASSQDERTLQETQYF. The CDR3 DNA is TGTGCCAGCAGCCAAGATGAGAGGACACTCCAAGAGACCCAGTACTTC.

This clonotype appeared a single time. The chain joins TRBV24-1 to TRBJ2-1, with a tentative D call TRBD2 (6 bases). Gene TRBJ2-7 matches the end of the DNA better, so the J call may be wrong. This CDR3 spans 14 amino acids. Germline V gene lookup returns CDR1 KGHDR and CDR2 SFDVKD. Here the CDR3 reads CATSDLGGYNEQYF. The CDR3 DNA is TGTGCCACCAGTGATTTGGGAGGGTACAATGAGCAGTACTTC.

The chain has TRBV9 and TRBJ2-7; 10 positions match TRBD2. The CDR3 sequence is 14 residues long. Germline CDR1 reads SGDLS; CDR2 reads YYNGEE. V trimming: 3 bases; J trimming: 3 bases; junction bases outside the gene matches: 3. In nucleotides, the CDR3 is TGTGCCAGCAGCGCCGGGACTAGCGTCTACGAGCAGTACTTC. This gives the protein CASSAGTSVYEQYF.

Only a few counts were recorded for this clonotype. This chain's CDR3 is CSAPRGQGGEYF. The CDR3 nucleotides are TGCAGTGCCCCCCGAGGGCAGGGAGGGGAGTATTTT. V gene TRBV20-1 combines with J gene TRBJ2-3; 7 bases match TRBD2. The germline CDR1 and CDR2 sequences are DFQATT and SNEGSKA (reference sequence). V trimming: 6 bases; J trimming: 13 bases; junction bases outside the gene matches: 13. The CDR3 covers 12 residues.

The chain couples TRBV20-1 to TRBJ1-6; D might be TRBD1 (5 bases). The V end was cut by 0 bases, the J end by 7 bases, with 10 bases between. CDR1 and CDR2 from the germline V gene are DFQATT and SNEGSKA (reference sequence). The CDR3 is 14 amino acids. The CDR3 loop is CSARDRRGNSPLHF. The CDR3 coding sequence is TGCAGTGCTAGAGATCGTCGGGGGAATTCACCCCTCCACTTT.

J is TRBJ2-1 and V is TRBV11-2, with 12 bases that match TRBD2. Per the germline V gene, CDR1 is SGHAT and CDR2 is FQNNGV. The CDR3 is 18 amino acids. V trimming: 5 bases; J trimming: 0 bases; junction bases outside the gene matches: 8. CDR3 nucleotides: TGTGCCAGCAGCCTCCTTCGACTAGCGGGGGACTCCTACAATGAGCAGTTCTTC. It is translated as CASSLLRLAGDSYNEQFF.

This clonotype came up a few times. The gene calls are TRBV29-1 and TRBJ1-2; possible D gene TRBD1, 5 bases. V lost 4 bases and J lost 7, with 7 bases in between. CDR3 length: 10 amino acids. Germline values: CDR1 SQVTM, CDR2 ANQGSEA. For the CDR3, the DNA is TGCAGCGTTGGCCAGGGTGGCTACACCTTC. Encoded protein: CSVGQGGYTF.

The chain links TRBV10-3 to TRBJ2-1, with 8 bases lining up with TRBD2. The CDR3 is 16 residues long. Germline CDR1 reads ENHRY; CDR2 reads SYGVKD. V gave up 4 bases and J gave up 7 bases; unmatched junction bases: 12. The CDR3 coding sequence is TGTGCCATCAGTGGGGGTCCCGGGAGGGGAGGAAATGAGCAGTTCTTC. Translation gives CAISGGPGRGGNEQFF.

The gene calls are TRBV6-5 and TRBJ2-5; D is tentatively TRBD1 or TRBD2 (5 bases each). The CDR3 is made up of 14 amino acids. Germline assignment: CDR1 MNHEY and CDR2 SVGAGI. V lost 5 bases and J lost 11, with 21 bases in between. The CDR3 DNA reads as TGTGCCAGCAGTCATCCGGCAGGGATTGGGGAGCAGTACTTC. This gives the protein CASSHPAGIGEQYF.

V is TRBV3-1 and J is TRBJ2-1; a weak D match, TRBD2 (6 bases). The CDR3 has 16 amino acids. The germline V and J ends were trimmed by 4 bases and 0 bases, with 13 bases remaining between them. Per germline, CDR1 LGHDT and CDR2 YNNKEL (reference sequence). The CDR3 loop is CASSPAGTRSYNEQFF. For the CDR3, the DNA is TGTGCCAGCAGCCCCGCCGGGACTCGCTCCTACAATGAGCAGTTCTTC.